The rows below give T cell receptor beta chains drawn from one sample of a study of blood T cell repertoires in COVID-19. Produced via immunoSEQ multiplex PCR; TCRdb's table is partial and in-frame only. The sample yields fewer than 500,000 clones, around 87% seen once. Specimen: PBMCs or T cells enriched from blood (not recorded which). The receptors shown here come from a man between 25 and 39 years old who had recovered from COVID-19. The CDR3 runs from the conserved cysteine through the conserved F or W. A D gene is named only where the DNA matches it firmly. Clone size, where shown, is once, few, many, or a class for clones that have expanded.

CDR3 length	J gene	V gene	D gene	clone size	CDR3 DNA	CDR3 protein
14	TRBJ1-2	TRBV3-1/TRBV3-2	TRBD1	-	TGTGCCAGCAGCCCCCTAGGACAGGGCTATGGCTACACCTTC	CASSPLGQGYGYTF
14	TRBJ2-7	TRBV5-6	TRBD1	-	TGTGCCAGCAGATCCGGACAGGGATTATACGAGCAGTACTTC	CASRSGQGLYEQYF
13	TRBJ1-1	TRBV27	-	-	TGTGCCAGCAGTCCCCGGGATCCCCGGGTGGCTTTCTTT	CASSPRDPRVAFF
13	TRBJ1-5	TRBV19	TRBD1	few	TGTGCCAGTAGGGAACAGGGGACTCAGCCCCAGCATTTT	CASREQGTQPQHF
12	TRBJ2-1	TRBV4-1	-	-	TGCGCCAGCAGCCATAGCGCGGATGAGCAGTTCTTC	CASSHSADEQFF
18	TRBJ2-6	TRBV2	TRBD1	-	TGTGCCAGCAGTGGGCCACCGGGACAGGGAGCCGGGGCCAACGTCCTGACTTTC	CASSGPPGQGAGANVLTF
15	TRBJ2-2	TRBV30	-	-	TGTGCCTGGAGTGAAATAACAACCCTGATCGGGGAGCTGTTTTTT	CAWSEITTLIGELFF
15	TRBJ1-4	TRBV18	-	once	TGTGCCAGCTCACCCCGGGAGGGGGCTAATGAAAAACTGTTTTTT	CASSPREGANEKLFF
14	TRBJ1-1	TRBV15	-	-	TGTGCCACCAGCAGAGCCCAGTTGAACACTGAAGCTTTCTTT	CATSRAQLNTEAFF
15	TRBJ2-6	TRBV19	-	-	TGTGCCAGTAGTCTACAGAACTCTGGGGCCAACGTCCTGACTTTC	CASSLQNSGANVLTF
14	TRBJ1-1	TRBV25-1	-	-	TGTGCCAGCAGTGACTCCCGGGCGGGGGGAAGGGCTTTCTTT	CASSDSRAGGRAFF
19	TRBJ2-2	TRBV15	TRBD1	-	TGTGCCACCAGCAGAACTTTTACCGGGACAGGGGCCCACACCGGGGAGCTGTTTTTT	CATSRTFTGTGAHTGELFF
15	TRBJ2-3	TRBV11-3	-	-	TGTGCCAGCAGCTTGGGGACTTCCCATGGGGATACGCAGTATTTT	CASSLGTSHGDTQYF
13	TRBJ1-5	TRBV6-5	TRBD1	-	TGTGCCAGCAGCCGGACAGGTCCGGAGCCCCAGCATTTT	CASSRTGPEPQHF
13	TRBJ2-5	TRBV6-5	-	-	TGTGCCAGCAGCGAGTGGGAGCAAGAGACCCAGTACTTC	CASSEWEQETQYF
14	TRBJ1-2	TRBV5-6	TRBD1	-	TGTGCCAGCAGCTTTCGGACAGGGGGTGTAGGCTACACCTTC	CASSFRTGGVGYTF
15	TRBJ2-7	TRBV11-1	TRBD2	-	TGTGCCAGCAGCTTAGGACTAGCGTTAGCCTACGAGCAGTACTTC	CASSLGLALAYEQYF
16	TRBJ1-6	TRBV6-1	TRBD1	-	TGTGCCAGCAGTGAACACGGACAGGGGGCACGTTCACCCCTCCACTTT	CASSEHGQGARSPLHF
13	TRBJ1-6	TRBV2	-	-	TGTGCCTCCCGGCGGGTGGGGAATTCACCCCTCCACTTT	CASRRVGNSPLHF
14	TRBJ2-1	TRBV6-5	-	-	TGTGCCAGCAGCGGGGGACCCGGCTACAATGAGCAGTTCTTC	CASSGGPGYNEQFF
15	TRBJ2-5	TRBV2	TRBD1	once	TGTGCCAGCAGGGGCGACAGGGGCCTCCAAGAGACCCAGTACTTC	CASRGDRGLQETQYF
14	TRBJ2-5	TRBV5-1	-	-	TGCGCCAGCAGCGTGGGACAGCGGGGAGAGACCCAGTACTTC	CASSVGQRGETQYF
12	TRBJ1-5	TRBV7-9	-	-	TGTGCCAGCAGCTTAGGGGGCCAGCCCCAGCATTTT	CASSLGGQPQHF
15	TRBJ2-7	TRBV7-2	-	-	TGTGCCAGCAGCTTGGTCGGGAGCCTGACCTACGAGCAGTACTTC	CASSLVGSLTYEQYF
17	TRBJ2-2	TRBV5-1	TRBD1	-	TGCGCCAGCAGCTTCGGGACAGGGGGCATCGGCACCGGGGAGCTGTTTTTT	CASSFGTGGIGTGELFF
13	TRBJ1-6	TRBV25-1	TRBD1	-	TGTGCCAGCAGCGGACAGGTTCCTTCACCCCTCCACTTT	CASSGQVPSPLHF
15	TRBJ1-4	TRBV7-9	TRBD1	-	TGTGCCAGCAGCTTACCGGGACAGGGGAATGAAAAACTGTTTTTT	CASSLPGQGNEKLFF
14	TRBJ1-2	TRBV6-6	-	-	TGTGCCAGCAGTAGTTACAACAGGGTGGAGGACTACACCTTC	CASSSYNRVEDYTF
16	TRBJ1-1	TRBV5-1	TRBD1	-	TGCGCCAGCAGCTTGGGGGACAGGGTTGATCGCGATGAAGCTTTCTTT	CASSLGDRVDRDEAFF